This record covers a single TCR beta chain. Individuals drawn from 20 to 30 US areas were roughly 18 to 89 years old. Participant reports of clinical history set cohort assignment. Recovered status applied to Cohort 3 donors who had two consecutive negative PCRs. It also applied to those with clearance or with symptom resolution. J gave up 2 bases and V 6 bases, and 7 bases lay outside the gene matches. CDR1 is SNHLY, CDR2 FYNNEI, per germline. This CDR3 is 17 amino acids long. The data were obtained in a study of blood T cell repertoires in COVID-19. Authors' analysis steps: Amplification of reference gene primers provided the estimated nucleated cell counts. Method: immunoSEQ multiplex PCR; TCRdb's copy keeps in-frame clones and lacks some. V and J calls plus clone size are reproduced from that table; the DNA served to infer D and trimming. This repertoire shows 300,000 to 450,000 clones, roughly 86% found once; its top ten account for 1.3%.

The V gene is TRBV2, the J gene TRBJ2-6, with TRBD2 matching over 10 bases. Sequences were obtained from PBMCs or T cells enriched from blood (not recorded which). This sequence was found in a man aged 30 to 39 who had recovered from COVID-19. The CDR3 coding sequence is TGTGCCAGCAGGACCCCTAGCGGGGGTGCTGGGGCCAACGTCCTGACTTTC. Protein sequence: CASRTPSGGAGANVLTF.